The 25 T cell receptor beta chains presented below share a single source sample, sequenced in a study of neurological immune-mediated disorders. Time point indicated: longitudinal time-point 2. TCRdb re-analysed the 5' RACE reads in MiXCR, keeping a single row per CDR3 protein. The data contain about 80,000 distinct CDR3 sequences, 4.5% to 7.5% of them singletons. Material: PBMCs. The receptors stem from a woman aged 55 to 70 with multiple sclerosis.

About this clonotype: In this CDR3 the conserved last residue, phenylalanine or tryptophan, is missing, so a read error is likely. This chain links TRBV7-6 with TRBJ1-3; D remains unclear. The CDR3 spans 15 residues. Germline V CDR1 and CDR2: SGHVS, FNYEAQ. Trimming cost V 2 bases and J 3 bases, with 11 bases left between them. The CDR3 loop is CASSLSRNVGNTIYS. DNA of the CDR3: TGTGCCAGCAGCTTATCTCGAAACGTTGGAAACACCATATATTCT.

This clonotype showed up many times. The rearrangement links TRBV7-8 to TRBJ2-4; D call uncertain. The germline CDR1 and CDR2 sequences are SGHVS and FQNEAQ. There are 13 residues in the CDR3. V lost 5 bases to trimming and J lost 9 bases, with 14 bases between them. CDR3 protein: CASSQNSKRIQYF. The CDR3 DNA sequence: TGTGCCAGCAGCCAAAACTCCAAACGCATTCAGTACTTC.

This clonotype showed up many times. The rearrangement joins TRBV5-5 to TRBJ2-2; TRBD2 agrees at 7 bases. The CDR3 is 15 residues long. J lost 5 bases, V lost 1 base, and 5 bases had no gene match. Germline V gene data show CDR1 as SGHKS and CDR2 as YYEKEE (reference sequence). CDR3 coding DNA: TGTGCCAGCAGCTTGATCCAAGCGGGAACCGGGGAGCTGTTTTTT. Translated, it gives CASSLIQAGTGELFF.

This clonotype was observed at least ten times. The chain employs TRBV9 and TRBJ2-5; 14 bases are shared with TRBD2. V trimming: 2 bases; J trimming: 7 bases; junction bases outside the gene matches: 4. The germline V gene encodes CDR1 SGDLS and CDR2 YYNGEE. This CDR3 comprises 15 residues. In nucleotides, the CDR3 is TGTGCCAGCAGCGTCGGACTAGCGGGGGGAGTGACCCAGTACTTC. Translated: CASSVGLAGGVTQYF.

In its sample, this clonotype was seen many times. The chain has TRBV12-3 or TRBV12-4 and TRBJ1-1; D might be TRBD1 (6 bases). Trimming pared 6 bases from V and 8 bases from J, leaving 16 bases between. The CDR3 loop spans 13 amino acids. The CDR3 region has the DNA TGTGCCAGCAGGTCCCCGGGACACCGAGAAGCTTTCTTT. It yields the protein CASRSPGHREAFF.

Concerning this clonotype itself: This may be a read error, as it is one base from a much larger clone. The V call is TRBV4-1, the J call TRBJ1-2, with a weak D call TRBD1 (5 bases). Germline V CDR1 and CDR2: MGHRA, YSYEKL. The V end lost 4 bases, the J end lost 4 bases, and 16 bases lay between the germline ends. The CDR3 sequence is 15 residues long. CDR3 amino acids: CASSPGEGVGYGYTF. CDR3 coding DNA: TGCGCCAGCAGCCCCGGGGAAGGGGTCGGCTATGGCTACACCTTC.

This clonotype has at least ten counts. The V call is TRBV24-1, the J call TRBJ2-5; D is possibly TRBD1 (5 bases). CDR1 is KGHDR and CDR2 is SFDVKD in the germline V gene. The CDR3 is 13 residues long. Trimming shortened V by 7 bases and J by 1 base, and 9 bases separated the two germline ends. CDR3 DNA: TGTGCCACCAGCGGAACAGGCCAAGAGACCCAGTACTTC. Protein: CATSGTGQETQYF.

This clonotype has ten or more counts. The chain carries TRBV6-6 and TRBJ2-3; D may be TRBD1 or TRBD2 (5 bases each). The CDR3 covers 15 residues. Germline loops: CDR1 MNHNY, CDR2 SVGAGI (reference sequence). The V gene lost 0 bases and the J gene lost 0 bases, with 7 bases spanning the gap. CDR3 residues: CASSYSGTSTDTQYF. CDR3 coding DNA: TGTGCCAGCAGTTACTCGGGGACCAGCACAGATACGCAGTATTTT.

This clonotype was seen many times. V and J are TRBV30 and TRBJ1-1; D is ambiguous. The length of the CDR3 is 14 residues. V gave up 2 bases and J gave up 7 bases, with 17 bases separating them. CDR1 is GTSNPN and CDR2 is SVGIG in the germline V gene (reference sequence). The DNA of the CDR3 is TGTGCCTGGAGTACCCGCCGCGGGCTCGGTGAAGCTTTCTTT. Translating it yields CAWSTRRGLGEAFF.

This clonotype came up many times. V usage is TRBV18 and J usage is TRBJ1-1; 7 positions agree with TRBD1. This CDR3 is built from 13 residues. Losses at the gene ends were 5 bases for V and 2 bases for J; bases not matched to a gene: 2. The germline CDR1 and CDR2 sequences are KGHSH and LQKENI. This CDR3 is CASSGTVNTEAFF. The CDR3 nucleotides read TGTGCCAGCTCAGGGACAGTCAACACTGAAGCTTTCTTT.

This clonotype appeared many times. The chain carries TRBV12-3 or TRBV12-4 and TRBJ1-6; 10 positions match TRBD1. The trim removed 7 bases at V and 10 bases at J, leaving 10 bases unmatched. This CDR3 region has 15 residues. The CDR3 loop reads CASTSPGTGVSPLHF. CDR3 DNA sequence: TGTGCCAGCACCTCCCCCGGGACAGGGGTCTCACCCCTCCACTTT.

This clonotype was observed many times. The rearrangement joins TRBV20-1 to TRBJ2-5; D unclear. Trimming took 3 bases from V and 5 from J, leaving 16 bases between them. This CDR3 comprises 14 residues. Per the germline V gene, CDR1 is DFQATT and CDR2 is SNEGSKA (reference sequence). The CDR3 sequence is CSASVGLGIETQYF. The CDR3 coding sequence is TGCAGTGCTAGTGTCGGGTTAGGGATCGAGACCCAGTACTTC.

The table lists this clonotype with many counts. The V and J genes are TRBV20-1 and TRBJ1-2; 7 positions agree with TRBD1. Per germline, CDR1 DFQATT and CDR2 SNEGSKA (reference sequence). The length of the CDR3 is 13 residues. V lost 6 bases, J lost 8 bases, and 12 bases stayed unmatched. The CDR3 coding sequence is TGCAGTGCACCGACAGGGATTTTCGGGGGCTACACCTTC. Its protein is CSAPTGIFGGYTF.

This clonotype was seen many times. This rearrangement joins TRBV29-1 to TRBJ2-3; TRBD2 matches 10 bases. Germline V gene sequence: CDR1 SQVTM, CDR2 ANQGSEA. V lost 8 bases, J lost 6 bases, and 8 bases stayed unmatched. This CDR3 contains 13 residues. DNA of the CDR3: TGCAGCATCGGACTAGCGGTTGGGGATACGCAGTATTTT. Translation gives CSIGLAVGDTQYF.

The sample holds many counts of this clonotype. In DNA, the CDR3 is TGTGCCAGCAGTTACTCGAGAGCCAGCTCTGGAAACACCATATATTTT. It encodes CASSYSRASSGNTIYF. This rearrangement joins TRBV6-5 to TRBJ1-3; D uncertain. Trimming shortened V by 0 bases and J by 0 bases, and 9 bases separated the two germline ends. Germline V gene data show CDR1 as MNHEY and CDR2 as SVGAGI. The CDR3 contains 16 residues.

The chain has TRBV3-1 and TRBJ2-5, with 10 bases that match TRBD2. The CDR3 contains 15 residues. V was clipped by 8 bases and J by 4 bases; unmatched bases: 10. The germline V gene has CDR1 LGHDT and CDR2 YNNKEL (reference sequence). The DNA of the CDR3 is TGTGCCAGCCACCCCCCTAGCGGGGGAGGAGAGACCCAGTACTTC. Amino acids: CASHPPSGGGETQYF.

This clonotype was detected ten times or more. A junction end diverges from the germline sequence, so it may reflect a read error. The chain is built from TRBV7-8 and TRBJ1-2; 8 nucleotides align to TRBD1. Germline lookup yields CDR1 SGHVS and CDR2 FQNEAQ. There are 14 residues in the CDR3. CDR3 region: CASSFDRGYYGYTF. CDR3 nucleotides: TGTGCCAGCAGCTTCGACAGGGGTTACTACGGCTACACCTTC.

This clonotype was counted ten times or more. The V call is TRBV5-1, the J call TRBJ2-2, with no clear D. Trimming took off 4 bases at V and 0 bases at J, with 13 bases between the two ends. The CDR3 is 16 amino acids. Germline CDR1 and CDR2: SGHRS and YFSETQ. The CDR3 is CASSTRAVANTGELFF. The CDR3 nucleotides are TGCGCCAGCAGCACCCGCGCGGTTGCGAACACCGGGGAGCTGTTTTTT.

This clonotype was recorded at least ten times. V and J are TRBV7-9 and TRBJ1-2; D is uncertain. V lost 2 bases to trimming and J lost 3 bases, with 7 bases between them. The CDR3 has 13 amino acids. CDR1 is SEHNR and CDR2 is FQNEAQ in the germline V gene (reference sequence). The CDR3 loop is CASSLRTDYGYTF. CDR3 DNA: TGTGCCAGCAGCTTAAGGACGGACTATGGCTACACCTTC. Using reference TRBV7-9 and TRBJ1-2 for the parts outside the CDR3, the full variable domain is DTGVSQNPRHKITKRGQNVTFRCDPISEHNRLYWYRQTLGQGPEFLTYFQNEAQLEKSRLLSDRFSAERPKGSFSTLEIQRTEQGDSAMYLCASSLRTDYGYTFGSGTRLTVV.

In this sample, this clonotype turned up many times. The gene calls are TRBV6-5 and TRBJ2-3, with 8 positions matching TRBD2. The CDR3 is made up of 14 amino acids. Germline V gives CDR1 MNHEY, CDR2 SVGAGI. The J segment lost 3 bases and the V segment lost 8 bases, leaving 7 bases of the junction unmatched. CDR3: CASSRLAMTDTQYF. The CDR3 bases are TGTGCCAGCTCTCGACTAGCGATGACAGATACGCAGTATTTT.

This clonotype was found many times. The chain joins TRBV5-1 to TRBJ1-4; D may be TRBD1 (5 bases). In germline, CDR1 is SGHRS, CDR2 YFSETQ. V was cut by 3 bases and J by 3 bases, with 15 bases left in between. CDR3 length equals 16 residues. In DNA, the CDR3 is TGCGCCAGCAGCTGGACGGGCAGGGAGGCTAATGAAAAACTGTTTTTT. As protein: CASSWTGREANEKLFF.

This clonotype appeared many times. This chain joins TRBV5-1 and TRBJ2-2, with no clear D. Trimming took 2 bases from V and 2 from J, leaving 4 bases between them. The CDR3 spans 13 residues. Germline CDR1 SGHRS, CDR2 YFSETQ. The CDR3 bases are TGCGCCAGCAGCTTACCAAACACCGGGGAGCTGTTTTTT. Amino acid sequence: CASSLPNTGELFF.

Many counts were recorded for this clonotype. CDR3 amino acids: CASSLRSGVNTEAFF. The CDR3 DNA is TGCGCCAGCAGCTTGAGATCTGGAGTGAACACTGAAGCTTTCTTT. The V gene is TRBV5-1, the J gene TRBJ1-1; D is uncertain. The CDR3 sequence is 15 residues long. Germline V lookup: CDR1 SGHRS, CDR2 YFSETQ. Trimming left V 1 base short and J 0 bases short, with 10 bases between.

This clonotype was observed many times. The rearrangement links TRBV27 to TRBJ1-2; 9 bases align to TRBD1. With 6 bases clipped from V and 0 bases from J, the junction kept 2 bases outside the gene matches. The CDR3 sequence is 14 residues long. CDR1 is MNHEY, CDR2 SMNVEV, per germline (reference sequence). This chain's CDR3 is CASRRQGANYGYTF. In DNA, the CDR3 is TGTGCCAGCAGGAGACAGGGGGCTAACTATGGCTACACCTTC.

Of note for this clonotype: A single base separates this from a much larger clone, so it may be a read error. The genes are TRBV29-1 and TRBJ2-3; unclear D gene. The CDR3 contains 14 residues. CDR1 and CDR2 (germline): SQVTM, ANQGSEA. V lost 6 bases and J lost 2, with 15 bases in between. Here the CDR3 DNA reads TGCAGCGTCCTCAGTGGCCTGGACACAGATACGCAGTATTTT. This translates into CSVLSGLDTDTQYF.